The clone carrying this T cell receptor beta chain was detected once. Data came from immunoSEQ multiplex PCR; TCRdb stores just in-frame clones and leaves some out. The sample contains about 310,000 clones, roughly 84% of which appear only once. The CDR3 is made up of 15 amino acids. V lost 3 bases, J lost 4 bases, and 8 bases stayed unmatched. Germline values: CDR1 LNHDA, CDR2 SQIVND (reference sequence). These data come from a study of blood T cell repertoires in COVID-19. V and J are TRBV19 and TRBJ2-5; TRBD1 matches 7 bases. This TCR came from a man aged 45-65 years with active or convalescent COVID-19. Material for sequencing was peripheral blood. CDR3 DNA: TGTGCCAGTAGTATCGGACAGGTGGGGCGAGAGACCCAGTACTTC. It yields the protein CASSIGQVGRETQYF.